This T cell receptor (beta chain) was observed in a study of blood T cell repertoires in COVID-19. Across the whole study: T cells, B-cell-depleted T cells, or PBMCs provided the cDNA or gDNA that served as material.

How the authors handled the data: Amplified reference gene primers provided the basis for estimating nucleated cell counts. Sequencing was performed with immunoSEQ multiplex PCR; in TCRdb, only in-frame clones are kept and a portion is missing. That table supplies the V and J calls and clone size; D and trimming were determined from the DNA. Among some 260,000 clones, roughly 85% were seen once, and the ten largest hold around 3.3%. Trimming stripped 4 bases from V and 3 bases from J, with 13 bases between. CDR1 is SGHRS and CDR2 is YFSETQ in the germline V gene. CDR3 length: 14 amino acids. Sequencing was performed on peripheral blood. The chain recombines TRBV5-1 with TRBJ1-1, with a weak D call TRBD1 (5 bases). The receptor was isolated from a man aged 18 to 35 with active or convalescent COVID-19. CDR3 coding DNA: TGCGCCAGCAGCCCGGGGGTTTTGTACACTGAAGCTTTCTTT. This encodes CASSPGVLYTEAFF.